The 27 T cell receptor beta chains in this list originate from one sample, sequenced in a study of blood T cell repertoires in COVID-19. Assay: immunoSEQ multiplex PCR; the TCRdb copy retains only in-frame clones and omits some. Of 70,000 to 90,000 clones detected, approximately 82% appear once; the ten largest clones hold 11%. The source material was peripheral blood. Receptors originate from a human donor in a cohort sampled during active COVID-19.

The chain carries TRBV3-1 (or the pseudogene TRBV3-2) and TRBJ1-2; 11 nucleotides align to TRBD1. Germline V gene data show CDR1 as LGHDT and CDR2 as YNNKEL (reference sequence). V lost 1 base and J lost 9; bases outside the gene matches: 4. This CDR3 spans 14 amino acids. The CDR3, as DNA: TGTGCCAGCAGCCAAGCGGGGGACAGGGGGAGCTACACCTTC. It codes for CASSQAGDRGSYTF.

The CDR3 spells CASSVQDSQETQYF. For the CDR3, the DNA is TGTGCCAGCAGCGTTCAGGACAGCCAAGAGACCCAGTACTTC. This chain links TRBV9 with TRBJ2-5; possible D gene TRBD1, 6 bases. The ends were cut back, 2 bases at V and 1 base at J, with 9 bases in the middle. The germline gives CDR1 SGDLS, CDR2 YYNGEE. The CDR3 length is 14 residues.

The chain uses TRBV5-1 and TRBJ2-2; TRBD2 is a possible D gene (6 bases). The V and J ends lost 6 bases and 0 bases respectively, with 15 bases between them. Germline CDR1 reads SGHRS; CDR2 reads YFSETQ. The CDR3 has 16 residues. The CDR3 region is CASKEGTAANTGELFF. Here the CDR3 DNA reads TGCGCCAGCAAGGAGGGGACGGCCGCGAACACCGGGGAGCTGTTTTTT.

This clone has more than one count but fewer than ten. The chain uses TRBV4-1 and TRBJ2-1; D may be TRBD2 (7 bases). V was clipped by 1 base and J by 8 bases, with 21 bases between them. This CDR3 has 17 residues. The germline V gene has CDR1 MGHRA and CDR2 YSYEKL. CDR3 bases: TGCGCCAGCAGCCAAGGAGCGCGGGGGCGCCAACGCGATGAGCAGTTCTTC. It encodes CASSQGARGRQRDEQFF.

The chain employs TRBV28 and TRBJ1-3, with unresolved D. Trimming took off 6 bases at V and 0 bases at J, with 9 bases between the two ends. Germline loops: CDR1 MDHEN, CDR2 SYDVKM. The CDR3 extends over 14 amino acids. The CDR3 DNA follows: TGTGCCAGCAGCCTACAGACCTCTGGAAACACCATATATTTT. This gives the protein CASSLQTSGNTIYF.

This rearrangement joins TRBV7-2 to TRBJ2-3, with TRBD2 matching 8 bases. In germline, CDR1 is SGHTA, CDR2 FQGNSA. V was pared by 4 bases and J by 2 bases, with 8 bases of the junction left unmatched. The length of the CDR3 is 16 residues. Here the CDR3 DNA reads TGTGCCAGCAGCTCGGCGGGGGGTTTTAACACAGATACGCAGTATTTT. Its translation is CASSSAGGFNTDTQYF.

The chain recombines TRBV9 with TRBJ2-1; TRBD2 matches 7 bases. The CDR3 extends over 15 amino acids. Trimming at V came to 4 bases and at J to 2 bases, leaving 6 bases not matched to a gene. Germline V gives CDR1 SGDLS, CDR2 YYNGEE. The CDR3 region is CASSTDAGAYNEQFF. CDR3 nucleotide sequence: TGTGCCAGCAGCACGGACGCGGGGGCCTACAATGAGCAGTTCTTC.

This rearrangement joins TRBV9 to TRBJ1-3, with no clear D. CDR3 size: 14 residues. Germline lookup yields CDR1 SGDLS and CDR2 YYNGEE. Trimming cost V 0 bases and J 4 bases, with 8 bases left between them. CDR3 DNA sequence: TGTGCCAGCAGCGTAGGAACAGCCGGAAACACCATATATTTT. Protein: CASSVGTAGNTIYF.

This chain connects TRBV7-8 to TRBJ2-2; the D gene is possibly TRBD2 (5 bases). CDR1 is SGHVS, CDR2 FQNEAQ, per germline. V was clipped by 1 base and J by 5 bases, with 17 bases between them. The CDR3 sequence is 17 residues long. The CDR3 nucleotides are TGTGCCAGCAGCTTAGGTGGAGTTGGGAGCTGGACCGGGGAGCTGTTTTTT. Protein sequence: CASSLGGVGSWTGELFF.

This chain links TRBV5-5 with TRBJ2-7; no clear D gene. The CDR3 spans 13 residues. Per germline, CDR1 SGHKS and CDR2 YYEKEE (reference sequence). V gave up 6 bases and J gave up 2 bases, with 12 bases separating them. For the CDR3, the DNA is TGTGCCAGCACCTTAACGGGTCCCTACGAGCAGTACTTC. It yields the protein CASTLTGPYEQYF.

V usage is TRBV6-5 and J usage is TRBJ2-1, with D maybe TRBD1 (6 bases). The CDR3 is made up of 13 amino acids. CDR1 is MNHEY and CDR2 is SVGAGI in the germline V gene. V was trimmed by 10 bases and J by 5 bases, leaving 15 bases between them. The CDR3 DNA reads as TGTGCCACTCGCCGGGACATTAACAATGAGCAGTTCTTC. This codes for CATRRDINNEQFF.

This sequence joins TRBV4-2 and TRBJ1-1; D remains unclear. CDR1 is LGHNA, CDR2 YNFKEQ, per germline. CDR3 length: 13 amino acids. Trimming took off 1 base at V and 6 bases at J, with 9 bases between the two ends. The CDR3 DNA sequence: TGTGCCAGCAGCCAAGTAGGAGGCCCTGAAGCTTTCTTT. It specifies CASSQVGGPEAFF.

CDR3 loop: CATSRDGGDQPQHF. DNA of the CDR3: TGTGCCACCAGCAGAGATGGAGGGGATCAGCCCCAGCATTTT. The chain recombines TRBV15 with TRBJ1-5; D possibly corresponds to TRBD1 (5 bases). Trimming removed 0 bases at V and 5 bases at J, with 8 bases between. This CDR3 is 14 amino acids long. The germline V gene encodes CDR1 LNHNV and CDR2 YYDKDF (reference sequence).

The chain couples TRBV7-2 to TRBJ2-7; 9 bases match TRBD1. V lost 4 bases and J lost 2; bases outside the gene matches: 6. The germline V gene encodes CDR1 SGHTA and CDR2 FQGNSA. This CDR3 has 15 amino acids. CDR3 loop: CASSSRQGGTYEQYF. CDR3 coding DNA: TGTGCCAGCAGCTCACGACAGGGGGGAACCTACGAGCAGTACTTC.

The chain joins TRBV6-5 to TRBJ1-2; TRBD1 matches 9 bases. This CDR3 spans 13 amino acids. The V and J ends lost 6 bases and 6 bases, in that order; junction bases with no gene match: 5. In germline, CDR1 is MNHEY, CDR2 SVGAGI. CDR3 sequence: CASRLQGAHGYTF. In nucleotides, the CDR3 is TGTGCCAGCAGGTTACAGGGGGCGCATGGCTACACCTTC.

The chain has TRBV30 and TRBJ2-7; 9 positions match TRBD1. V gave up 3 bases and J gave up 2 bases; unmatched junction bases: 8. The CDR3 length is 15 residues. Per germline, CDR1 GTSNPN and CDR2 SVGIG (reference sequence). The CDR3 reads CAWSLTNRGPYEQYF. Here the CDR3 DNA reads TGTGCCTGGAGCCTTACCAACAGGGGGCCCTACGAGCAGTACTTC.

The rearrangement uses TRBV15 and TRBJ2-5; D perhaps matches TRBD1 (6 bases). This CDR3 contains 17 residues. The ends were cut back, 0 bases at V and 4 bases at J, with 18 bases in the middle. CDR1 is LNHNV, CDR2 YYDKDF, per germline (reference sequence). The CDR3 DNA reads as TGTGCCACCAGCAGAGATCCCGGGGCAGGGGTGACAGAGACCCAGTACTTC. Residues: CATSRDPGAGVTETQYF.

This sequence joins TRBV12-3 or TRBV12-4 and TRBJ1-2; 8 nucleotides match TRBD1. This CDR3 is built from 13 residues. Unmatched junction bases numbered 4, after V lost 4 bases and J lost 6 bases. The CDR3 DNA follows: TGTGCCAGCAGTTGGGGACAGGTTGATGGCTACACCTTC. Translating gives CASSWGQVDGYTF.

The gene calls are TRBV28 and TRBJ1-2; possibly TRBD1 for D (6 bases). Trimming shortened V by 10 bases and J by 2 bases, and 17 bases separated the two germline ends. The CDR3 is made up of 14 amino acids. The germline gives CDR1 MDHEN, CDR2 SYDVKM. CDR3 sequence reads: CAIDAQGWNYGYTF. Written as DNA, the CDR3 is TGTGCCATCGATGCTCAGGGGTGGAACTATGGCTACACCTTC.

This clone was recorded once. The rearrangement links TRBV2 to TRBJ2-3; 8 bases agree with TRBD1. This CDR3 contains 15 residues. Germline V CDR1 and CDR2: SNHLY, FYNNEI. V trimming: 9 bases; J trimming: 2 bases; junction bases outside the gene matches: 10. The CDR3 nucleotides are TGTGCCAGTTCGACAGGGGTGGTGGTCACAGATACGCAGTATTTT. Translating gives CASSTGVVVTDTQYF.

This clone was picked up a small number of times. This chain links TRBV14 with TRBJ2-7, with 8 bases matching TRBD1. J lost 6 bases, V lost 0 bases, and 7 bases had no gene match. Germline V lookup: CDR1 SGHDN, CDR2 FVKESK. The CDR3 is 15 residues long. The CDR3 DNA follows: TGTGCCAGCAGCCAAGATTGGACAGGGCGGCCCGAGCAGTACTTC. Protein: CASSQDWTGRPEQYF.

Written as DNA, the CDR3 is TGCGCCAGCAGCACCAATACAGAATACAATGAGCAGTTCTTC. This sequence encodes CASSTNTEYNEQFF. The chain recombines TRBV5-1 with TRBJ2-1; D is unclear. In germline, CDR1 is SGHRS, CDR2 YFSETQ. V gave up 4 bases and J gave up 4 bases, with 12 bases separating them. The CDR3 runs to 14 residues. The full variable domain, completed using reference TRBV5-1 and TRBJ2-1, is KAGVTQTPRYLIKTRGQQVTLSCSPISGHRSVSWYQQTPGQGLQFLFEYFSETQRNKGNFPGRFSGRQFSNSRSEMNVSTLELGDSALYLCASSTNTEYNEQFFGPGTRLTVL.

V usage is TRBV12-5 and J usage is TRBJ1-1; D is ambiguous. Germline V gene data show CDR1 as LGHNT and CDR2 as FRNRAP. V was trimmed by 1 base and J by 0 bases, leaving 12 bases between them. CDR3 length: 16 amino acids. In nucleotides, the CDR3 is TGTGCTAGTGGTTTGGACTCCCCACGCGTGAACACTGAAGCTTTCTTT. Translated: CASGLDSPRVNTEAFF.

In this sample, this clone turned up a few times. V gene TRBV20-1 combines with J gene TRBJ2-7, with 7 bases aligning to TRBD1. Germline CDR1 and CDR2: DFQATT and SNEGSKA (reference sequence). The CDR3 extends over 14 amino acids. Trimming took 3 bases from V and 1 from J; bases not matched to a gene: 6. In DNA, the CDR3 is TGCAGTGCTAGTTGGACAGGCGAATCCTACGAGCAGTACTTC. It yields the protein CSASWTGESYEQYF.

The CDR3 spells CASSLPERGQYF. The CDR3 nucleotides read TGTGCCAGCAGTTTACCCGAACGGGGCCAGTACTTC. The rearrangement joins TRBV28 to TRBJ2-5; D is perhaps TRBD2 (5 bases). The CDR3 runs 12 residues. V lost 2 bases and J lost 10, with 11 bases in between. The V gene's germline CDR1 is MDHEN and CDR2 SYDVKM.

This chain links TRBV5-1 with TRBJ2-5, with D perhaps matching TRBD2 (6 bases). Germline-derived CDR1 and CDR2 are SGHRS and YFSETQ. V was clipped by 4 bases and J by 1 base, with 17 bases between them. CDR3 length: 16 amino acids. This CDR3 is CASSGRASATQETQYF. CDR3 DNA: TGCGCCAGCAGCGGGCGGGCTAGCGCCACCCAAGAGACCCAGTACTTC.

The V gene is TRBV9, the J gene TRBJ1-2; D is unresolved. With 2 bases removed from V and 4 bases from J, the gap between germline ends came to 9 bases. This CDR3 is built from 13 residues. Germline CDR1 SGDLS, CDR2 YYNGEE. CDR3 residues: CASSVRGGYGYTF. CDR3 in DNA: TGTGCCAGCAGCGTGCGGGGAGGCTATGGCTACACCTTC.